The 4 T cell receptor beta chains in this list originate from one sample, sequenced in a study of TIL therapy for anti-PD-1-resistant metastatic lung cancer. This was the immunoSEQ v3 assay. Method: immunoSEQ multiplex PCR; TCRdb's copy keeps in-frame clones and lacks some. In the table there are over 15,000 clones, 74% of which are singletons. Indicated time point: pre-treatment sample, taken before nivolumab and TIL therapy. The material was blood, obtained at baseline. These receptors were taken from a person aged 30 to 80 with non-small cell lung cancer.

The chain couples TRBV29-1 to TRBJ1-4, with D possibly being TRBD1 (5 bases). Trimming took 4 bases from V and 6 from J, leaving 18 bases between them. Germline lookup yields CDR1 SQVTM and CDR2 ANQGSEA. This CDR3 is 15 amino acids long. CDR3 DNA sequence: TGCAGCGTTGGACAGTCTGCGACTCTCGATGAAAAACTGTTTTTT. Translation gives CSVGQSATLDEKLFF.

This clone has just a few counts. The J gene is TRBJ1-5, the V gene TRBV18; TRBD1 matches at 12 bases. The V gene's germline CDR1 is KGHSH and CDR2 LQKENI. Trimming took 3 bases from V and 9 from J; bases not matched to a gene: 6. The CDR3 spans 15 residues. CDR3 loop: CASSPGQGAQGPQHF. In nucleotides, the CDR3 is TGTGCCAGCTCACCGGGACAGGGGGCTCAAGGGCCCCAGCATTTT.

The sample holds one count of this clone. This chain uses TRBV5-1 with TRBJ1-3; D uncertain. Germline assignment: CDR1 SGHRS and CDR2 YFSETQ. V shed 3 bases and J shed 4 bases, with 8 bases lying between them. The CDR3 has 13 amino acids. The CDR3 sequence: CASSSFTGNTIYF. CDR3 nucleotides: TGCGCCAGCAGCTCGTTTACGGGAAACACCATATATTTT. Supplemented by reference TRBV5-1 and TRBJ1-3, the full variable domain reads KAGVTQTPRYLIKTRGQQVTLSCSPISGHRSVSWYQQTPGQGLQFLFEYFSETQRNKGNFPGRFSGRQFSNSRSEMNVSTLELGDSALYLCASSSFTGNTIYFGEGSWLTVV.

The rearrangement links TRBV10-3 to TRBJ2-2; 10 positions agree with TRBD1. There are 15 residues in the CDR3. Per germline, CDR1 ENHRY and CDR2 SYGVKD. With V trimmed by 6 bases and J by 5 bases, 6 bases remained unmatched. The chain's CDR3 is CAIRRQGALTGELFF. DNA for the CDR3: TGTGCCATCAGGAGACAGGGGGCGCTAACCGGGGAGCTGTTTTTT.